Here is one TCR beta chain with its context. The data stem from a study of T cell responses to AZD1222 COVID-19 vaccine. Using immunoSEQ multiplex PCR, the repertoire was profiled, and TCRdb retains in-frame clones only, with some absent. Of approximately 110,000 clones in the sample, approximately 85% were seen once. The J segment lost 2 bases and the V segment lost 6 bases, leaving 8 bases of the junction unmatched. Germline CDR1 and CDR2: MNHEY and SVGAGI. The CDR3 covers 15 residues. The sample consisted of peripheral blood, taken on day 0 of MenACWY control vaccination. The clonotype was recovered from an adult in good health. The chain recombines TRBV6-5 with TRBJ2-7; 9 nucleotides agree with TRBD1. The CDR3 sequence: CASRDPGTGTYEQYF. CDR3 sequence (DNA): TGTGCCAGCAGGGACCCCGGGACAGGGACCTACGAGCAGTACTTC.